This T cell receptor beta chain was obtained from a study of CD8+ T cells in alopecia areata. At the level of the study: Patients received oral tofacitinib, 5 to 10 mg twice daily, for moderate-to-severe alopecia areata.

This CDR3 is 11 amino acids long. CDR1 is GTSNPN and CDR2 is SVGIG in the germline V gene (reference sequence). V gave up 3 bases and J gave up 3 bases, with 6 bases separating them. The treatment: oral pan-JAK inhibitor, 5-10 mg twice daily. Lesional scalp tissue (obtained by punch biopsy) and peripheral blood were collected from alopecia areata patients. Investigators isolated RNA and reverse transcribed it into cDNA to act as the sequencing template. Clones were sequenced by immunoSEQ multiplex PCR, and TCRdb holds only the in-frame ones, with some missing. The repertoire includes around 270,000 clones, 58% of them detected once, and over 1.5% sits in the top ten.

This clonotype was sampled from a human donor with alopecia areata. The chain joins TRBV30 to TRBJ2-7; D gene unclear. Sequenced material: CD4+ T cells sorted from blood, taken at week 24, from a patient treated with tofacitinib. The CDR3 protein is CAWRGVYEQYF. CDR3 nucleotide sequence: TGTGCCTGGAGGGGCGTCTACGAGCAGTACTTC.